What follows are 17 T cell receptor beta chains derived from one specimen sequenced in a study of blood T cell repertoires in COVID-19. TCRdb's copy holds only in-frame clones and misses some; the assay was immunoSEQ multiplex PCR. The sample shows roughly 190,000 clones, approximately 89% of them seen only once. Sequencing was done on a sample of peripheral blood. Source of these receptors: an older man with acute or convalescent COVID-19.

The chain employs TRBV14 and TRBJ2-7; D perhaps matches TRBD2 (7 bases). CDR1 and CDR2 (germline): SGHDN, FVKESK. This CDR3 comprises 13 residues. The germline V and J ends were trimmed by 2 bases and 11 bases, with 16 bases remaining between them. CDR3 DNA sequence: TGTGCCAGCAGCCAACACGGGCGGGGGCCGGAGTACTTC. It is translated as CASSQHGRGPEYF.

The chain employs TRBV4-1 and TRBJ1-2; D perhaps matches TRBD1 (5 bases). V was shortened by 0 bases and J by 4 bases, with 12 bases between the two germline ends. Germline CDR1 MGHRA, CDR2 YSYEKL. The CDR3 loop spans 15 amino acids. CDR3 protein: CASSQEGGRPYGYTF. The CDR3 DNA sequence: TGCGCCAGCAGCCAAGAGGGGGGACGGCCCTATGGCTACACCTTC.

V is TRBV5-1 and J is TRBJ1-1, with D perhaps TRBD1 (5 bases). The V end lost 0 bases, the J end lost 1 base, and 22 bases lay between the germline ends. Germline CDR1 SGHRS, CDR2 YFSETQ. The length of the CDR3 is 19 residues. The CDR3 region is CASSLEVSDSDRANTEAFF. The CDR3 DNA reads TGCGCCAGCAGCTTGGAAGTCAGTGACAGTGACCGCGCGAACACTGAAGCTTTCTTT.

The chain couples TRBV5-1 to TRBJ1-1, with D uncertain. V was shortened by 4 bases and J by 0 bases, with 10 bases between the two germline ends. Looked up from germline, CDR1 is SGHRS and CDR2 is YFSETQ. CDR3 length equals 14 residues. This CDR3 reads CASSMDGMNTEAFF. The CDR3 nucleotides read TGCGCCAGCAGCATGGACGGTATGAACACTGAAGCTTTCTTT.

This chain uses TRBV5-1 with TRBJ2-5; the D gene is possibly TRBD1 (7 bases). CDR1 and CDR2 (germline): SGHRS, YFSETQ. This CDR3 comprises 15 residues. The V end was cut by 3 bases, the J end by 2 bases, with 14 bases between. The CDR3, as DNA: TGCGCCAGCAGCTCGGGGGACAGAGCACAAGAGACCCAGTACTTC. It codes for CASSSGDRAQETQYF.

This chain connects TRBV9 to TRBJ2-5; 9 nucleotides align to TRBD2. Trimming at V came to 0 bases and at J to 2 bases, leaving 8 bases not matched to a gene. The CDR3 consists of 17 residues. The V gene's germline CDR1 is SGDLS and CDR2 YYNGEE. The CDR3 bases are TGTGCCAGCAGCGTAGTAAGCGGGGGGACATCACAAGAGACCCAGTACTTC. It is translated as CASSVVSGGTSQETQYF.

For the CDR3, the DNA is TGTGCCAGCAGCGACATTGGGGGGAGGAGCTCCTACGAGCAGTACTTC. Its translation: CASSDIGGRSSYEQYF. J is TRBJ2-7 and V is TRBV4-2, with D possibly matching TRBD2 (6 bases). V lost 5 bases, J lost 0 bases, and 17 bases lay in between. This CDR3 spans 16 amino acids. Germline lookup yields CDR1 LGHNA and CDR2 YNFKEQ.

The chain links TRBV6-5 to TRBJ1-1; D perhaps matches TRBD1 (6 bases). Germline CDR1 reads MNHEY; CDR2 reads SVGAGI. Between the trimmed V and J ends, which lost 6 bases and 0 bases, there was a span of 11 bases. The CDR3 loop spans 14 amino acids. The CDR3: CASRARGVNTEAFF. The CDR3 DNA is TGTGCCAGCAGGGCCAGGGGAGTGAACACTGAAGCTTTCTTT.

Regarding this clone: Within the sample, other DNA sequences also encode this same CDR3. This chain's CDR3 is CASSSGQGNYGYTF. The CDR3 coding sequence is TGTGCCAGCAGCTCTGGACAGGGGAACTATGGCTACACCTTC. The chain has TRBV7-2 and TRBJ1-2; 9 bases are a match to TRBD1. V shed 4 bases and J 2 bases; nucleotides not matched to a gene: 2. The CDR3 runs 14 residues. CDR1 and CDR2 from the germline V gene are SGHTA and FQGNSA. Using reference TRBV7-2 and TRBJ1-2 for the parts outside the CDR3, the full variable domain is GAGVSQSPSNKVTEKGKDVELRCDPISGHTALYWYRQSLGQGLEFLIYFQGNSAPDKSGLPSDRFSAERTGGSVSTLTIQRTQQEDSAVYLCASSSGQGNYGYTFGSGTRLTVV.

The chain recombines TRBV28 with TRBJ2-3; D uncertain. From germline, CDR1 is MDHEN and CDR2 SYDVKM. V was shortened by 3 bases and J by 0 bases, with 4 bases between the two germline ends. This CDR3 spans 13 amino acids. The CDR3 DNA reads TGTGCCAGCAGTTTCCAGAGCACAGATACGCAGTATTTT. Translation gives CASSFQSTDTQYF.

The chain uses TRBV7-2 and TRBJ2-3; D is uncertain. Trimming took off 5 bases at V and 4 bases at J, with 7 bases between the two ends. The CDR3 totals 12 residues. Germline V gene lookup returns CDR1 SGHTA and CDR2 FQGNSA. CDR3: CASSPSADTQYF. DNA of the CDR3: TGTGCCAGCAGCCCCTCAGCAGATACGCAGTATTTT.

V usage is TRBV28 and J usage is TRBJ2-2; TRBD2 agrees at 12 bases. V shed 6 bases and J 1 base; nucleotides not matched to a gene: 0. CDR1 and CDR2 (germline): MDHEN, SYDVKM. This CDR3 is 15 amino acids long. CDR3 nucleotide sequence: TGTGCCAGCAGACTAGCGGGGGGGAACACCGGGGAGCTGTTTTTT. It translates to CASRLAGGNTGELFF.

A few counts support this clone. The gene calls are TRBV6-1 and TRBJ2-7; maybe TRBD2 (5 bases). V was clipped by 0 bases and J by 2 bases, with 14 bases between them. The germline CDR1 and CDR2 sequences are MNHNS and SASEGT. The CDR3 spans 16 residues. In nucleotides, the CDR3 is TGTGCCAGCAGTGAAGCGCGAGGGATTGTCCCCTACGAGCAGTACTTC. Translated: CASSEARGIVPYEQYF.

This chain uses TRBV5-5 with TRBJ1-2; D is unresolved. CDR3 length equals 15 residues. Trimming cost V 1 base and J 0 bases, with 10 bases left between them. Germline loops: CDR1 SGHKS, CDR2 YYEKEE (reference sequence). CDR3: CASSLSPAANYGYTF. In DNA form, the CDR3 reads TGTGCCAGCAGCTTGAGTCCGGCGGCTAACTATGGCTACACCTTC.

The chain joins TRBV6-5 to TRBJ1-5; D uncertain. This CDR3 region has 15 residues. V dropped 6 bases and J dropped 1 base, with 13 bases sitting between them. Germline lookup yields CDR1 MNHEY and CDR2 SVGAGI. Written as DNA, the CDR3 is TGTGCCAGCAGAGTTGCGGGCAAAAGCAATCAGCCCCAGCATTTT. Amino acid sequence: CASRVAGKSNQPQHF.

The chain joins TRBV5-1 to TRBJ2-7, with TRBD2 matching 11 bases. CDR3 length: 15 residues. J was trimmed by 0 bases and V by 4 bases; bases with no gene match: 3. Germline lookup yields CDR1 SGHRS and CDR2 YFSETQ. The DNA of the CDR3 is TGCGCCAGCAGCCCGACTAGCGGGGCCTCCTACGAGCAGTACTTC. Translation gives CASSPTSGASYEQYF.

The CDR3 here is CASSFLAGGPGELFF. The CDR3 DNA reads TGTGCCAGCAGCTTCTTAGCGGGAGGGCCAGGGGAGCTGTTTTTT. The chain is built from TRBV28 and TRBJ2-2; 11 bases map to TRBD2. Looked up from germline, CDR1 is MDHEN and CDR2 is SYDVKM. The CDR3 has 15 amino acids. V was pared by 6 bases and J by 8 bases, with 8 bases of the junction left unmatched.